The T cell receptor (beta chain) described here comes from a study of blood T cell repertoires in COVID-19. The wider study: Acute and convalescent COVID-19 specimens originated in the United States, Italy and Spain.

The CDR3 totals 16 residues. The germline V gene encodes CDR1 SNHLY and CDR2 FYNNEI. The V gene end was trimmed by 10 bases and the J gene end by 5 bases; junction bases not matched to a gene: 17. Authors' methods: Amplified reference gene primers provided the basis for estimating nucleated cell counts. This table comes from immunoSEQ multiplex PCR, and its TCRdb copy is limited to in-frame clones, with some not included. Clone size and the V and J calls come from that table; the DNA yielded D and trimming. Of a few hundred thousand clones listed, around 90% are singletons. The gene calls are TRBV2 and TRBJ2-7; 10 bases line up with TRBD1. The sequenced sample consisted of peripheral blood. This sequence originates from a human donor in a cohort sampled during active COVID-19. The CDR3 DNA is TGTGCCACGGGACAGGGGAGTTTCTTCGGTTTTGACGAGCAGTACTTC. This translates into CATGQGSFFGFDEQYF.